One T cell receptor (beta chain) is described in this entry. Its target is not known. Unique molecular identifiers had been added to the TCR beta cDNA libraries. TCRdb analysed the PCR reads with MiXCR anew, one entry per CDR3 protein. The repertoire holds about 820,000 distinct CDR3 sequences, with 53% as singletons. Trimming took 0 bases from V and 2 from J, leaving 10 bases between them. From germline, CDR1 is LGHNA and CDR2 YNFKEQ. The CDR3 covers 15 residues. The sample originates from a study of post-analysis software for immune sequencing data. Study-level results: About 5 TRBV segments were significantly more frequent in patients than in controls. TRBV5-6, TRBV5-1 and TRBV20-1 were among these segments.

The chain combines TRBV4-2 with TRBJ2-5, with D hard to call. This receptor was identified in a girl aged 10-17 years with multiple sclerosis. Sequencing used blood. The CDR3 here is CASSQDPRGQETQYF. Written as DNA, the CDR3 is TGTGCCAGCAGCCAAGATCCACGCGGACAAGAGACCCAGTACTTC.